This T cell receptor beta chain was identified during a study of CD8+ T cells in alopecia areata. In the case of about five patients, the CD4+ cells were sorted into CD25+CD127- cells. Alopecia areata patients provided lesional scalp punch biopsies and peripheral blood, both collected for the study. PBMCs were stained for CD3, CD4 and CD8, and CD4+ and CD8+ T cells were sorted. Extracted RNA was reverse transcribed into cDNA, the sequencing template. The table came from immunoSEQ multiplex PCR; TCRdb's copy has only in-frame clones and leaves some out. Altogether tens of thousands of clones are present, around 57% being singletons, with the ten largest covering about 1.7%. V dropped 0 bases and J dropped 3 bases, with 11 bases sitting between them. Germline V CDR1 and CDR2: SGHTA, FQGNSA. This CDR3 is built from 15 residues.

The rearrangement joins TRBV7-2 to TRBJ2-5, with D possibly called TRBD1 or TRBD2 (5 bases each). The material sequenced was CD4+ Tregs sorted from blood. This clonotype originated in a human donor with alopecia areata. The CDR3 DNA reads as TGTGCCAGCAGCTTAGCCGGGACGGCAAAAGAGACCCAGTACTTC. It translates to CASSLAGTAKETQYF.